Listed here is a single T cell receptor (beta chain). Method: immunoSEQ multiplex PCR; TCRdb's copy keeps in-frame clones and lacks some. This table holds tens of thousands of clones, more than 70% found once. The data belong to a study of blood T cell repertoires in COVID-19. The germline V gene encodes CDR1 SGHAT and CDR2 FQNNGV. CDR3 size: 14 residues. J gave up 9 bases and V 5 bases, and 7 bases lay outside the gene matches. The TCR comes from a human donor in a cohort sampled during active COVID-19. This chain uses TRBV11-2 with TRBJ1-3; 10 bases are shared with TRBD1. The sample consisted of peripheral blood. DNA for the CDR3: TGTGCCAGCAGCAAGGACAGGGGGGAGTCCACCATATATTTT. Translation: CASSKDRGESTIYF.